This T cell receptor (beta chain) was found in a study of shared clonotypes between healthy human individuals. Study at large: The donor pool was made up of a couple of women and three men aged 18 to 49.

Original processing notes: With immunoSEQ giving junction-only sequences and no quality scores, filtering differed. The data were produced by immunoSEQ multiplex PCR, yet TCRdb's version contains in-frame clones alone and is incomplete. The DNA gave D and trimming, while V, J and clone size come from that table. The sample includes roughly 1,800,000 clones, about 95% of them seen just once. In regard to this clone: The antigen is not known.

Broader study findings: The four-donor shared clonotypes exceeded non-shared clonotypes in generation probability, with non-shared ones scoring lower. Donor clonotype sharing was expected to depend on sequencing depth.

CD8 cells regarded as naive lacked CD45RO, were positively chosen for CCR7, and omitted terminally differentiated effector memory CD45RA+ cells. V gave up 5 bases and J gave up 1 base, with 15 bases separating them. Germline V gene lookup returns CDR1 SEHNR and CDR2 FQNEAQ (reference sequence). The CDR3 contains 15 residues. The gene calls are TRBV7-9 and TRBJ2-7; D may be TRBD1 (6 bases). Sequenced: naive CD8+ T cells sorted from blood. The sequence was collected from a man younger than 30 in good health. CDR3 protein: CASSPPDRFSYEQYF. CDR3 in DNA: TGTGCCAGCAGCCCCCCGGACAGATTTTCCTACGAGCAGTACTTC.